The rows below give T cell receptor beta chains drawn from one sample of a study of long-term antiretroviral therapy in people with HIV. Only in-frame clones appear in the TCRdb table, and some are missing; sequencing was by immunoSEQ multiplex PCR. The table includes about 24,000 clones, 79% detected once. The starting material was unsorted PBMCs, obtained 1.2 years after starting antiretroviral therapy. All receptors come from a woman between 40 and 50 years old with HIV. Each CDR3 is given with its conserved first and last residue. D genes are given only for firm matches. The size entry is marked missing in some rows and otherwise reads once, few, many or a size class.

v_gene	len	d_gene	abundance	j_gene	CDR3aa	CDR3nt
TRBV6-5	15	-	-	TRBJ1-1	CASSYSSTRGTEAFF	TGTGCCAGCAGTTACTCCTCGACCCGTGGCACTGAAGCTTTCTTT
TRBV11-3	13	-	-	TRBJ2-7	CASSFALSYEQYF	TGTGCCAGCAGCTTTGCCCTATCCTACGAGCAGTACTTC
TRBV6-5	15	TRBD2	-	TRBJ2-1	CASSYGTSEYNEQFF	TGTGCCAGCAGTTACGGGACTAGCGAATACAATGAGCAGTTCTTC
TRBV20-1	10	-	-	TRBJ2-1	CSASDNEQFF	TGCAGTGCTTCCGACAATGAGCAGTTCTTC
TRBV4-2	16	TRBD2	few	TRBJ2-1	CASSQGSSGLYNEQFF	TGTGCCAGCAGCCAAGGATCTAGCGGGCTCTACAATGAGCAGTTCTTC
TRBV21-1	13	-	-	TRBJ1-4	CARAGSTNEKLFF	TGTGCCAGGGCAGGGTCGACTAATGAAAAACTGTTTTTT
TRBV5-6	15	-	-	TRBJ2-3	CASSRDPEGTDTQYF	TGTGCCAGCAGCCGGGACCCCGAGGGCACAGATACGCAGTATTTT
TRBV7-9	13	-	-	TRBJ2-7	CASSPGRRYEQYF	TGTGCCAGCAGCCCCGGACGGCGCTACGAGCAGTACTTC
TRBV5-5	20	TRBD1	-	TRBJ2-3	CASSFFLKGQGSYGTDTQYF	TGTGCCAGCAGCTTCTTTCTCAAGGGACAGGGGAGTTATGGAACAGATACGCAGTATTTT
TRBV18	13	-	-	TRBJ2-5	CASSPLSQETQYF	TGTGCCAGCTCACCTCTCAGCCAAGAGACCCAGTACTTC
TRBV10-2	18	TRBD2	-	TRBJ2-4	CASSSGTSGRTSKNIQYF	TGCGCCAGCAGTTCCGGGACTAGCGGGCGGACTTCCAAAAACATTCAGTACTTC
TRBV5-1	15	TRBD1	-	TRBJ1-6	CASSSSGTVNSPLHF	TGCGCCAGCAGCTCCTCCGGGACAGTTAATTCACCCCTCCACTTT
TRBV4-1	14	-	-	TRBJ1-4	CASSQEVAGEKLFF	TGCGCCAGCAGCCAAGAAGTAGCGGGCGAAAAACTGTTTTTT
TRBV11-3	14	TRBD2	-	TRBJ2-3	CASRRLAGGNTQYF	TGTGCCAGCAGGCGACTAGCGGGGGGGAATACGCAGTATTTT
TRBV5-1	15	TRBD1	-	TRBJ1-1	CASSRTGLRGTEAFF	TGCGCCAGCAGCCGGACAGGGTTAAGGGGCACTGAAGCTTTCTTT
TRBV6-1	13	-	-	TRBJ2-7	CASRFLVAYEQYF	TGTGCCAGCAGGTTCCTAGTCGCCTACGAGCAGTACTTC
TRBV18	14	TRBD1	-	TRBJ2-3	CASSPGQMTDTQYF	TGTGCCAGCTCACCGGGACAGATGACAGATACGCAGTATTTT
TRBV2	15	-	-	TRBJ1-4	CASRGDISTNEKLFF	TGTGCCAGCAGAGGGGACATCTCAACTAATGAAAAACTGTTTTTT
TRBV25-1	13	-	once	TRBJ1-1	CASSEWGGGATFF	-
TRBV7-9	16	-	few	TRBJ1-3	CASSLLPGVYGNTIYF	TGTGCCAGCAGCCTGCTGCCCGGGGTTTACGGAAACACCATATATTTT
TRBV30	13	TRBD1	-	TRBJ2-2	CAWMTGGTGELFF	TGTGCCTGGATGACAGGGGGCACCGGGGAGCTGTTTTTT
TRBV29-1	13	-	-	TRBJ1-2	CSVEARVSDGYTF	TGCAGCGTTGAAGCCCGGGTTTCGGATGGCTACACCTTC